Below, 10 T cell receptor beta chains from the same sample are listed, as sequenced in a study of T cell repertoires in aging, cancer and after chemotherapy. TCR beta rearrangements were amplified from peripheral blood genomic DNA. TRB rearrangements spanning V, D and J were amplified using mixed TRB-A/B primers. TCRdb redid the calling of the multiplex PCR reads with MiXCR, one entry per CDR3 protein. Of 4,000 to 4,500 distinct CDR3 sequences in the sample, 40% are singletons; the top ten hold roughly 60%. Sequences were obtained from blood. These receptor sequences come from a human donor with a solid tumor.

The chain combines TRBV5-6 with TRBJ1-2, with TRBD1 matching 8 bases. Germline values: CDR1 SGHDT, CDR2 YYEEEE. With V trimmed by 3 bases and J by 3 bases, 7 bases remained unmatched. The CDR3 runs 15 residues. This CDR3 is CASSWGGRGHYGYTF. The CDR3 nucleotides read TGTGCCAGCAGCTGGGGGGGCAGGGGGCACTATGGCTACACCTTC.

V gene TRBV2 combines with J gene TRBJ2-7; D is possibly TRBD1 or TRBD2 (5 bases each). CDR1 SNHLY and CDR2 FYNNEI come from the germline V gene. The CDR3 length is 12 residues. V was shortened by 7 bases and J by 4 bases, with 11 bases between the two germline ends. CDR3 protein: CASTGDRYEQYF. The CDR3 bases are TGTGCCAGCACCGGGGACCGGTACGAGCAGTACTTC.

This clonotype came up once. The chain uses TRBV5-1 and TRBJ2-3; D possibly uses TRBD1 or TRBD2 (6 bases each). The germline V gene encodes CDR1 SGHRS and CDR2 YFSETQ. The CDR3 is made up of 16 amino acids. Trimming stripped 2 bases from V and 5 bases from J, with 18 bases between. In nucleotides, the CDR3 is TGCGCCAGCAGCTTTTCGGGGGCGCGGGGAAGAGATACGCAGTATTTT. Residues: CASSFSGARGRDTQYF.

This rearrangement joins TRBV9 to TRBJ2-3; possibly TRBD1 for D (5 bases). Per germline, CDR1 SGDLS and CDR2 YYNGEE. The CDR3 runs to 14 residues. V gave up 3 bases and J gave up 5 bases, with 13 bases separating them. CDR3 sequence: CASSAQGSGDTQYF. The CDR3, as DNA: TGTGCCAGCAGCGCGCAGGGCTCTGGAGATACGCAGTATTTT. The entire variable domain, with the rest obtained from reference TRBV9 and TRBJ2-3, is as follows: DSGVTQTPKHLITATGQRVTLRCSPRSGDLSVYWYQQSLDQGLQFLIQYYNGEERAKGNILERFSAQQFPDLHSELNLSSLELGDSALYFCASSAQGSGDTQYFGPGTRLTVL.

The genes are TRBV6-5 and TRBJ2-7, with D maybe TRBD1 (6 bases). The germline V and J ends were trimmed by 0 bases and 3 bases, with 6 bases remaining between them. Germline CDR1 is MNHEY and CDR2 is SVGAGI. The CDR3 runs to 13 residues. The CDR3 DNA is TGTGCCAGCAGTTACTCGACAGGCTACGAGCAGTACGTC. Protein sequence: CASSYSTGYEQYV.

The chain joins TRBV6-5 to TRBJ1-2, with a possible D match to TRBD1 (6 bases). Germline CDR1 MNHEY, CDR2 SVGAGI. The CDR3 has 15 amino acids. With 5 bases removed from V and 2 bases from J, the gap between germline ends came to 15 bases. CDR3 loop: CASSEEPGQNYGYTF. The CDR3 region has the DNA TGTGCCAGCAGTGAAGAACCGGGACAAAACTATGGCTACACCTTC.

This chain joins TRBV18 and TRBJ2-7; D perhaps matches TRBD2 (6 bases). Per germline, CDR1 KGHSH and CDR2 LQKENI. The CDR3 consists of 14 residues. The V and J ends lost 2 bases and 7 bases respectively, with 15 bases between them. The CDR3 is CASSPWRDPREQYF. The CDR3 DNA sequence: TGTGCCAGCTCACCATGGAGGGACCCTAGGGAGCAGTACTTC. Variable domain in full (rest from reference TRBV18 and TRBJ2-7): NAGVMQNPRHLVRRRGQEARLRCSPMKGHSHVYWYRQLPEEGLKFMVYLQKENIIDESGMPKERFSAEFPKEGPSILRIQQVVRGDSAAYFCASSPWRDPREQYFGPGTRLTVT.

By share, this clonotype counts as medium-sized (0.01 to 0.1%). This rearrangement joins TRBV6-1 to TRBJ1-2, with D unresolved. This CDR3 has 14 residues. Trimming took off 1 base at V and 4 bases at J, with 10 bases between the two ends. Germline V gene data show CDR1 as MNHNS and CDR2 as SASEGT. The CDR3 here is CASSEEGATYGYTF. The CDR3 DNA is TGTGCCAGCAGTGAAGAGGGAGCGACCTATGGCTACACCTTC.

The V gene is TRBV6-1, the J gene TRBJ1-5; 12 positions agree with TRBD1. The CDR3 covers 17 residues. J gave up 7 bases and V 5 bases, and 12 bases lay outside the gene matches. Germline V CDR1 and CDR2: MNHNS, SASEGT. The CDR3 spells CASSTRPGQGALQPQHF. As DNA, the CDR3 is TGTGCCAGCAGTACCCGGCCGGGACAGGGGGCTTTGCAGCCCCAGCATTTT.

The J gene is TRBJ2-7, the V gene TRBV14, with 9 bases aligning to TRBD1. The CDR3 spans 15 residues. J lost 3 bases, V lost 3 bases, and 6 bases had no gene match. Germline V CDR1 and CDR2: SGHDN, FVKESK. CDR3 DNA: TGTGCCAGCAGCCACTGGGGACAGGGCCACTACGAGCAGTACTTC. It specifies CASSHWGQGHYEQYF. Combining the CDR3 with reference TRBV14 and TRBJ2-7 gives the whole variable domain EAGVTQFPSHSVIEKGQTVTLRCDPISGHDNLYWYRRVMGKEIKFLLHFVKESKQDESGMPNNRFLAERTGGTYSTLKVQPAELEDSGVYFCASSHWGQGHYEQYFGPGTRLTVT.